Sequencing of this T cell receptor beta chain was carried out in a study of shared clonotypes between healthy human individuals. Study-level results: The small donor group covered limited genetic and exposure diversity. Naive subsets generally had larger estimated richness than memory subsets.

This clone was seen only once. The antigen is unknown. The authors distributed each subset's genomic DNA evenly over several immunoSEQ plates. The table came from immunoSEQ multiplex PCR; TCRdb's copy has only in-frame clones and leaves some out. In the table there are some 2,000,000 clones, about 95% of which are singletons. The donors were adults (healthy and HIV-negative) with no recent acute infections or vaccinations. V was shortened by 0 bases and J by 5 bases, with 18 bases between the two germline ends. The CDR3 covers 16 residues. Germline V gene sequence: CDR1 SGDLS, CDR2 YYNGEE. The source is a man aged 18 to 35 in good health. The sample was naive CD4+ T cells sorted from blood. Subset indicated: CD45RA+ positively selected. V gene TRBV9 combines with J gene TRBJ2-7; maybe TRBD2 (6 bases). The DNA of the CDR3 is TGTGCCAGCAGCGTAGCTGACGGCGGGATTTTCGACGAGCAGTACTTC. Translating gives CASSVADGGIFDEQYF.